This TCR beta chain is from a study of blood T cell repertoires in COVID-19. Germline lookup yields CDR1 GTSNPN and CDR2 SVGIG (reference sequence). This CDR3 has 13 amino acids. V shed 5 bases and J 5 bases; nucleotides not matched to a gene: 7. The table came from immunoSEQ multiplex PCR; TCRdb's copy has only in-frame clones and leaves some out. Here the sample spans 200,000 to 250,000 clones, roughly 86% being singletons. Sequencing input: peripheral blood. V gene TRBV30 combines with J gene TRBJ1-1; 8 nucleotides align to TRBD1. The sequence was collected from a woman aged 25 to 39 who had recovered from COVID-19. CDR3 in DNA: TGTGCCTGGGAACAGGGGGGGTTGACTGAAGCTTTCTTT. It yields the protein CAWEQGGLTEAFF.